This T cell receptor beta chain came from a study of long-term antiretroviral therapy in people with HIV. Whole-study results and caveats: Upon ART, diversity increased but remained lower than transplant donor controls. Control repertoires displayed wider CDR3 length ranges than the HIV repertoires. Whichever time point was examined, clones expanded before ART dominated the repertoire.

Treatment of all HIV participants took place in the United States. Concerning this clone: Its target is not known.

Researchers ran immunoSEQ v3.0 at survey level. Using immunoSEQ multiplex PCR, the repertoire was profiled, and TCRdb retains in-frame clones only, with some absent. The table lists around 30,000 clones, around 85% of them singletons, with approximately 9% in the top ten. V lost 5 bases and J lost 4, with 17 bases in between. CDR3 size: 15 residues. The germline V gene has CDR1 LNHDA and CDR2 SQIVND (reference sequence). Sequencing used unsorted PBMCs, obtained 2.3 years after starting antiretroviral therapy. This TCR was recovered from a man aged 40-55 years with HIV. This chain joins TRBV19 and TRBJ1-1; D is possibly TRBD1 (6 bases). DNA of the CDR3: TGTGCCAGTAGTGAGGGAGGGGGGATAATCACTGAAGCTTTCTTT. Encoded protein: CASSEGGGIITEAFF.